The 20 T cell receptor beta chains listed next were all sequenced from one sample in a study of siplizumab effects on memory and regulatory T cells. TCRdb keeps only in-frame clones here, not all; method: immunoSEQ multiplex PCR. The repertoire holds around 78,000 clones, with roughly nine tenths as singletons. The sample consisted of CD8+ T cells sorted from blood. The receptors derive from a human donor in good health.

V usage is TRBV7-8 and J usage is TRBJ2-7; D may match TRBD1 or TRBD2 (5 bases each). V lost 5 bases and J 3 bases, leaving 11 bases between the germline ends. CDR3 length: 13 amino acids. CDR1 and CDR2 (germline): SGHVS, FQNEAQ. CDR3 residues: CASSLGRNYEQYF. DNA for the CDR3: TGTGCCAGCAGCCTGGGACGAAACTACGAGCAGTACTTC.

V is TRBV6-4 and J is TRBJ2-1; TRBD2 agrees at 10 bases. Germline CDR1 reads MRHNA; CDR2 reads SNTAGT. V trimming: 4 bases; J trimming: 4 bases; junction bases outside the gene matches: 4. This CDR3 is built from 15 residues. CDR3 nucleotides: TGTGCCAGCAGTGCTAGCGGGAGCTGGTACAATGAGCAGTTCTTC. It translates to CASSASGSWYNEQFF.

The V gene is TRBV20-1, the J gene TRBJ2-7; D unresolved. The CDR3 runs to 11 residues. V gave up 7 bases and J gave up 0 bases, with 7 bases separating them. The V gene's germline CDR1 is DFQATT and CDR2 SNEGSKA (reference sequence). In DNA form, the CDR3 reads TGCAGTGTAGGTTTCTCCTACGAGCAGTACTTC. Amino acid sequence: CSVGFSYEQYF.

V usage is TRBV6-5 and J usage is TRBJ2-5; D is ambiguous. CDR1 MNHEY and CDR2 SVGAGI come from the germline V gene. The CDR3 length is 13 residues. V was pared by 5 bases and J by 5 bases, with 12 bases between. This chain's CDR3 is CASSRILGETQYF. The CDR3, as DNA: TGTGCCAGCAGTCGAATCCTAGGGGAGACCCAGTACTTC.

The CDR3 coding sequence is TGTGCCAGCAGCGCGACGGGACGTAACGTCGACGGCTACACCTTC. Amino acids: CASSATGRNVDGYTF. V usage is TRBV9 and J usage is TRBJ1-2; possible D gene TRBD1, 5 bases. V lost 3 bases, J lost 8 bases, and 20 bases lay in between. Per germline, CDR1 SGDLS and CDR2 YYNGEE. This CDR3 has 15 residues.

The rearrangement links TRBV7-9 to TRBJ2-1; D gene unclear. The germline V gene has CDR1 SEHNR and CDR2 FQNEAQ (reference sequence). Trimming removed 1 base from V and 1 base from J, with 8 bases in between. This CDR3 has 15 residues. The CDR3 nucleotides are TGTGCCAGCAGCTTAGACAGCTTATCCTACAATGAGCAGTTCTTC. It encodes CASSLDSLSYNEQFF.

This clone was counted once. The chain uses TRBV27 and TRBJ1-5; 9 bases fit TRBD1. V shed 6 bases and J 4 bases; nucleotides not matched to a gene: 4. The CDR3 spans 14 residues. CDR1 is MNHEY, CDR2 SMNVEV, per germline (reference sequence). CDR3 sequence: CASRKTGGNQPQHF. In DNA form, the CDR3 reads TGTGCCAGCAGAAAGACAGGGGGGAATCAGCCCCAGCATTTT.

The V call is TRBV27, the J call TRBJ2-1; tentatively, D is TRBD1 or TRBD2 (6 bases each). V was shortened by 5 bases and J by 4 bases, with 12 bases between the two germline ends. Germline V gene sequence: CDR1 MNHEY, CDR2 SMNVEV (reference sequence). The CDR3 has 14 residues. As DNA, the CDR3 is TGTGCCAGCAGTCGCGGGACATCTTACAATGAGCAGTTCTTC. Translation: CASSRGTSYNEQFF.

This rearrangement joins TRBV4-1 to TRBJ2-7, with 11 bases matching TRBD1. The CDR3 covers 15 residues. After removal of 5 bases from V and 4 bases from J, the junction contained 7 bases not matched to a gene. Germline loops: CDR1 MGHRA, CDR2 YSYEKL. CDR3 sequence (DNA): TGCGCCAGCAGCTTCCGGGACAGGGGGTCTTACGAGCAGTACTTC. It codes for CASSFRDRGSYEQYF.

This sequence joins TRBV11-3 and TRBJ2-2, with no clear D. The CDR3 sequence is 13 residues long. In germline, CDR1 is SGHNT, CDR2 YENEEA. V was trimmed by 4 bases and J by 4 bases, leaving 7 bases between them. The CDR3 nucleotides read TGTGCCAGCAGCTCCCTAATCACCGGGGAGCTGTTTTTT. Translated, it gives CASSSLITGELFF.

This clone appeared once. The gene calls are TRBV5-1 and TRBJ2-5; TRBD1 or TRBD2 may be the D gene (5 bases each). The CDR3 consists of 15 residues. Germline V gives CDR1 SGHRS, CDR2 YFSETQ. V lost 0 bases and J 3 bases, leaving 12 bases between the germline ends. CDR3 sequence (DNA): TGCGCCAGCAGCTTGGCCGTTGAGGGGAAAGAGACCCAGTACTTC. It encodes CASSLAVEGKETQYF.

V is TRBV19 and J is TRBJ1-3; D gene uncertain. Per the germline V gene, CDR1 is LNHDA and CDR2 is SQIVND (reference sequence). Between the trimmed V and J ends, which lost 3 bases and 0 bases, there was a span of 9 bases. This CDR3 region has 15 residues. CDR3 region: CASSIPGYSGNTIYF. As DNA, the CDR3 is TGTGCCAGTAGTATCCCGGGTTACTCTGGAAACACCATATATTTT.

The rearrangement joins TRBV9 to TRBJ2-1; 9 nucleotides agree with TRBD2. V dropped 4 bases and J dropped 4; count of bases not matched to a gene: 15. Germline V gives CDR1 SGDLS, CDR2 YYNGEE. CDR3 length: 18 residues. The CDR3 is CASSPGASGGSYYNEQFF. The CDR3, as DNA: TGTGCCAGCAGCCCGGGGGCCAGCGGGGGGTCCTATTACAATGAGCAGTTCTTC. Full variable domain (rest looked up from reference TRBV9 and TRBJ2-1): DSGVTQTPKHLITATGQRVTLRCSPRSGDLSVYWYQQSLDQGLQFLIQYYNGEERAKGNILERFSAQQFPDLHSELNLSSLELGDSALYFCASSPGASGGSYYNEQFFGPGTRLTVL.

In the case of this clone: The sample holds other DNA sequences that translate to the same CDR3. The chain links TRBV4-1 to TRBJ2-7, with a possible D match to TRBD2 (6 bases). The V end lost 4 bases, the J end lost 0 bases, and 13 bases lay between the germline ends. This CDR3 is built from 15 residues. Per the germline V gene, CDR1 is MGHRA and CDR2 is YSYEKL. DNA of the CDR3: TGCGCCAGCAGCCGGGGGACTTCTGGCTCCTACGAGCAGTACTTC. This translates into CASSRGTSGSYEQYF.

This clone appeared once. The chain couples TRBV7-3 to TRBJ2-5; 11 bases align to TRBD2. Germline CDR1 SGHTA, CDR2 FQGTGA. This CDR3 region has 14 residues. V was clipped by 6 bases and J by 4 bases; unmatched bases: 4. The chain's CDR3 is CASSFSGRGETQYF. DNA of the CDR3: TGTGCCAGCAGTTTTAGCGGGAGGGGAGAGACCCAGTACTTC.

The table lists this clone with a count of one. The chain employs TRBV5-1 and TRBJ2-1; the match to TRBD1 covers 7 bases. CDR3 length equals 15 residues. V gave up 2 bases and J gave up 8 bases; unmatched junction bases: 10. Germline CDR1 is SGHRS and CDR2 is YFSETQ. The CDR3 protein is CASSFGTAQGDEQFF. CDR3 DNA: TGCGCCAGCAGCTTTGGGACAGCCCAGGGGGATGAGCAGTTCTTC.

This clone was counted a single time. This chain joins TRBV6-5 and TRBJ2-1; D is unclear. Deletions cut 6 bases from V and 0 bases from J, with 9 bases between. Germline lookup yields CDR1 MNHEY and CDR2 SVGAGI. CDR3 size: 14 residues. The CDR3 nucleotides read TGTGCCAGCAGCCTGAGGAGCTCCTACAATGAGCAGTTCTTC. Amino acid sequence: CASSLRSSYNEQFF.

The chain links TRBV6-5 to TRBJ1-3; no firm D call. This CDR3 contains 15 residues. V was shortened by 0 bases and J by 0 bases, with 6 bases between the two germline ends. CDR1 and CDR2 from the germline V gene are MNHEY and SVGAGI. The CDR3 region is CASSYSTNSGNTIYF. The CDR3 DNA follows: TGTGCCAGCAGTTACTCGACCAACTCTGGAAACACCATATATTTT.

The chain recombines TRBV7-9 with TRBJ2-7; TRBD2 might be the D (5 bases). CDR1 is SEHNR, CDR2 FQNEAQ, per germline (reference sequence). V was clipped by 10 bases and J by 6 bases, with 16 bases between them. The length of the CDR3 is 12 residues. CDR3 bases: TGTGCCACCGCAGGTGAGGGCCGCGAGCAGTACTTC. Amino acid sequence: CATAGEGREQYF.

This chain connects TRBV5-1 to TRBJ1-3; unclear D gene. The CDR3 extends over 15 amino acids. The V gene lost 0 bases and the J gene lost 0 bases, with 7 bases spanning the gap. Germline V gene data show CDR1 as SGHRS and CDR2 as YFSETQ. CDR3 region: CASSLDWSSGNTIYF. Written as DNA, the CDR3 is TGCGCCAGCAGCTTGGATTGGAGCTCTGGAAACACCATATATTTT.